The subject of this entry is one TCR beta chain. This record belongs to a study of T-cell memory formation after mild COVID-19. Each CDR3 protein gets one entry after TCRdb re-called the 5' RACE reads with MiXCR. The sample yields approximately 430,000 distinct CDR3 sequences, 23% seen once. Germline V lookup: CDR1 SGHAT, CDR2 FQNNGV. The germline V and J ends were trimmed by 5 bases and 5 bases, with 18 bases remaining between them. The CDR3 runs 15 residues. The source material was PBMCs or a T cell subset sorted from them (not recorded which). This sequence was found in an adult woman who had mild COVID-19 (a few samples of this study predate the infection). Cell type and time point are not known. The V call is TRBV11-2, the J call TRBJ1-1; D is possibly TRBD1 (5 bases). CDR3 loop: CASSIPGTGGTEAFF. CDR3 sequence (DNA): TGTGCCAGCAGCATCCCCGGGACCGGAGGAACTGAAGCTTTCTTT.